The count of the clone carrying this T cell receptor beta chain is one. Germline V lookup: CDR1 MNHEY, CDR2 SVGAGI. The CDR3 loop spans 15 amino acids. V was shortened by 6 bases and J by 3 bases, with 15 bases between the two germline ends. The method was immunoSEQ multiplex PCR; TCRdb's version includes in-frame clones alone and lacks a portion of them. This sample yields approximately 300,000 clones, of which roughly 85% are seen a single time; around 1.8% belongs to the top ten. The sample belongs to a study of blood T cell repertoires in COVID-19. The material sequenced was PBMCs or T cells enriched from blood (not recorded which). V usage is TRBV6-5 and J usage is TRBJ1-5, with D perhaps TRBD1 (5 bases). The TCR originated in a woman younger than 45 who had been exposed to COVID-19. CDR3 sequence: CASRDSDSPNQPQHF. CDR3 in DNA: TGTGCCAGCAGGGATTCTGACAGCCCCAATCAGCCCCAGCATTTT.